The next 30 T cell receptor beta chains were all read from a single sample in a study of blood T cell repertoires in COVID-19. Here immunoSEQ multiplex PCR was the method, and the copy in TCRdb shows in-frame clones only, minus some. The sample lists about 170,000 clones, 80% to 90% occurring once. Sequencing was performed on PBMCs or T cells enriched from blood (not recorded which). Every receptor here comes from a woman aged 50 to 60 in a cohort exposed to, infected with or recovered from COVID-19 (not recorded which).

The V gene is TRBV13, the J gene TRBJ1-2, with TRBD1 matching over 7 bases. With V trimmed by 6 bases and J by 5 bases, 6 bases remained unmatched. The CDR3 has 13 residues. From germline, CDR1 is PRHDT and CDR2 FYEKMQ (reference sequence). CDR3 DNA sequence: TGTGCCAGCAGATTCGGGGGACAGTATGGCTACACCTTC. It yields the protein CASRFGGQYGYTF.

DNA of the CDR3: TGTGCCAGCAGCCCACAGGGTTGGGAATCACCCCTCCACTTT. It codes for CASSPQGWESPLHF. V gene TRBV9 combines with J gene TRBJ1-6; D might be TRBD1 (6 bases). The CDR3 has 14 residues. Germline lookup yields CDR1 SGDLS and CDR2 YYNGEE. Trimming took off 4 bases at V and 10 bases at J, with 15 bases between the two ends.

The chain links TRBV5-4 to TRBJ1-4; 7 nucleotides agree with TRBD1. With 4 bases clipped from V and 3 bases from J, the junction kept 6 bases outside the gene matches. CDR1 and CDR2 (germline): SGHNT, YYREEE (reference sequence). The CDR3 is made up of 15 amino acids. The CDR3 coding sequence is TGTGCCAGCAGCCCGTATCAGGGGGCTAATGAAAAACTGTTTTTT. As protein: CASSPYQGANEKLFF.

The CDR3: CASSLDAVNTEAFF. For the CDR3, the DNA is TGTGCCAGCAGCTTAGATGCAGTGAACACTGAAGCTTTCTTT. This chain links TRBV11-3 with TRBJ1-1; D is undetermined. The CDR3 is 14 amino acids. V dropped 0 bases and J dropped 0 bases, with 5 bases sitting between them. CDR1 is SGHNT, CDR2 YENEEA, per germline.

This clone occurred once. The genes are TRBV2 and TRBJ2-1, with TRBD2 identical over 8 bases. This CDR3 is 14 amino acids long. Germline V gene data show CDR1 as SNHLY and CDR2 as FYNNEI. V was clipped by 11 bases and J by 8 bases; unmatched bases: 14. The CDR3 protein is CASRETSDFYEQFF. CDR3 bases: TGTGCCTCCCGGGAGACTAGCGATTTCTATGAGCAGTTCTTC.

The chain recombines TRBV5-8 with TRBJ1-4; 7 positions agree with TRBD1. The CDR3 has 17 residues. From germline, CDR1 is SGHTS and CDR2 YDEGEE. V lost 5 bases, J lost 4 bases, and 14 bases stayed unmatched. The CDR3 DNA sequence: TGTGCCAGCAGTCTCTTCTTGGGACAGCGAATTAATGAAAAACTGTTTTTT. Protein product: CASSLFLGQRINEKLFF.

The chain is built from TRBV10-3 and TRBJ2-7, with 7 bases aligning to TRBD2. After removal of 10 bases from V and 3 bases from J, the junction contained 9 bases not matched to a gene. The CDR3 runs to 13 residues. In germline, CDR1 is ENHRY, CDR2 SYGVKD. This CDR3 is CATSDERGYEQYF. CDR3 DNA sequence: TGTGCCACTTCCGACGAGCGGGGCTACGAGCAGTACTTC.

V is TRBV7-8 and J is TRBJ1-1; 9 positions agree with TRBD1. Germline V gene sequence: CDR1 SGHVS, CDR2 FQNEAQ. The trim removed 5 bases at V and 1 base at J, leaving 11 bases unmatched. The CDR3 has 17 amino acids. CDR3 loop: CASSLRDRAGGNTEAFF. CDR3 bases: TGTGCCAGCAGCCTCCGGGACAGGGCAGGTGGGAACACTGAAGCTTTCTTT.

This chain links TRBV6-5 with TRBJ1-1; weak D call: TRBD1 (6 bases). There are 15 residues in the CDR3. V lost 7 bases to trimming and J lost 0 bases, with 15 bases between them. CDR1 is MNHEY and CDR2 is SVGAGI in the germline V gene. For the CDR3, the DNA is TGTGCCAGCAAGAAACAGGGATTGTTGAACACTGAAGCTTTCTTT. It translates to CASKKQGLLNTEAFF.

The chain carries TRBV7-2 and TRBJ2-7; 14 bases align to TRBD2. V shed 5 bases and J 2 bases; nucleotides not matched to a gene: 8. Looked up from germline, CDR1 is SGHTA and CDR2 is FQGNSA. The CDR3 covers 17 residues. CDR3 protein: CASSPGLAGAPAYEQYF. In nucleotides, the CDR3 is TGTGCCAGCAGCCCGGGACTAGCGGGGGCCCCGGCCTACGAGCAGTACTTC.

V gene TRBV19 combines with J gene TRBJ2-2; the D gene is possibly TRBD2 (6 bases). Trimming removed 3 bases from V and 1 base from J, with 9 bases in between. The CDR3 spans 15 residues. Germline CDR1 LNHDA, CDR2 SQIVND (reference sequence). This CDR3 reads CASSIGLRNTGELFF. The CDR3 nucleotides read TGTGCCAGTAGTATCGGACTAAGGAACACCGGGGAGCTGTTTTTT. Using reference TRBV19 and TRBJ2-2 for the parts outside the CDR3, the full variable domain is DGGITQSPKYLFRKEGQNVTLSCEQNLNHDAMYWYRQDPGQGLRLIYYSQIVNDFQKGDIAEGYSVSREKKESFPLTVTSAQKNPTAFYLCASSIGLRNTGELFFGEGSRLTVL.

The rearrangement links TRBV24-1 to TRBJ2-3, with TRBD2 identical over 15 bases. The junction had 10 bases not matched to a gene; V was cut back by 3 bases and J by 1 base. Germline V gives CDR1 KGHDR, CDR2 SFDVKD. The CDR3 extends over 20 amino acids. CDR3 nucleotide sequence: TGTGCCACCAGTGATCCGGGACTAGCGGGAGGCCCGCTCGGCACAGATACGCAGTATTTT. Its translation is CATSDPGLAGGPLGTDTQYF.

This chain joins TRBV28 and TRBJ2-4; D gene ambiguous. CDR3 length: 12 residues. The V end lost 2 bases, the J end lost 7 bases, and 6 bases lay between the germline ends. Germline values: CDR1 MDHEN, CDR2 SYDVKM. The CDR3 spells CASSLMQNIQYF. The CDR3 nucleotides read TGTGCCAGCAGTTTAATGCAGAACATTCAGTACTTC.

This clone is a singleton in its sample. Written as DNA, the CDR3 is TGTGCCAGCAGTTTACGTAGTGGACAGGGCTTCTCCTATAATTCACCCCTCCACTTT. It translates to CASSLRSGQGFSYNSPLHF. This chain joins TRBV27 and TRBJ1-6, with 8 bases identical to TRBD1. CDR3 length equals 19 residues. V was clipped by 2 bases and J by 0 bases; unmatched bases: 9. Germline CDR1 reads MNHEY; CDR2 reads SMNVEV (reference sequence).

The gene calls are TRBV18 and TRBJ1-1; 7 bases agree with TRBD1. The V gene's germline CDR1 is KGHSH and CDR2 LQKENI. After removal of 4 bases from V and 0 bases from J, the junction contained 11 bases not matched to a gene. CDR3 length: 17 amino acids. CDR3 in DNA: TGTGCCAGCTCACGGGAAGGACAGGTTAACATGAACACTGAAGCTTTCTTT. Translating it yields CASSREGQVNMNTEAFF.

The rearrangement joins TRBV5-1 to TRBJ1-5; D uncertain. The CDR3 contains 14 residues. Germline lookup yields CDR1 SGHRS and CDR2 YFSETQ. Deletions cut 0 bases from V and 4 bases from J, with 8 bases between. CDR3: CASSLEGRNQPQHF. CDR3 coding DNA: TGCGCCAGCAGCTTGGAAGGGAGGAATCAGCCCCAGCATTTT.

CDR3 sequence: CASTQGPTGGNNEQFF. The CDR3 DNA reads as TGTGCCAGCACCCAAGGTCCTACGGGAGGTAACAATGAGCAGTTCTTC. The gene calls are TRBV11-2 and TRBJ2-1, with 7 positions matching TRBD2. Trimming removed 7 bases from V and 5 bases from J; junction bases left unmatched: 14. This CDR3 region has 16 residues. CDR1 SGHAT and CDR2 FQNNGV come from the germline V gene. The variable domain in full, with the rest retrieved from reference TRBV11-2 and TRBJ2-1, is EAGVAQSPRYKIIEKRQSVAFWCNPISGHATLYWYQQILGQGPKLLIQFQNNGVVDDSQLPKDRFSAERLKGVDSTLKIQPAKLEDSAVYLCASTQGPTGGNNEQFFGPGTRLTVL.

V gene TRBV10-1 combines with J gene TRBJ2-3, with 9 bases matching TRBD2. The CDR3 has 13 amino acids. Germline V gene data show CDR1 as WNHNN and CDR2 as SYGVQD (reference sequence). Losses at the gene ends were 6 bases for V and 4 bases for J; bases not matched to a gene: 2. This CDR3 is CASRVAGADTQYF. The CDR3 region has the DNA TGCGCCAGCAGGGTAGCGGGGGCAGATACGCAGTATTTT.

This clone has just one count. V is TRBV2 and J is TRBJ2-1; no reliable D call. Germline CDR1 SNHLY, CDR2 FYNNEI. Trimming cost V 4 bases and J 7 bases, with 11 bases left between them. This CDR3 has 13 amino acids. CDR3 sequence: CASSGNSMNEQFF. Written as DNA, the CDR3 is TGTGCCAGCAGTGGGAACAGTATGAATGAGCAGTTCTTC.

This CDR3 is CASSPRGGANTQYF. CDR3 DNA sequence: TGTGCCAGCAGCCCCCGGGGGGGGGCAAATACGCAGTATTTT. The genes are TRBV7-2 and TRBJ2-3; the match to TRBD2 covers 8 bases. Losses at the gene ends were 5 bases for V and 7 bases for J; bases not matched to a gene: 8. The germline gives CDR1 SGHTA, CDR2 FQGNSA. The CDR3 is 14 amino acids.

The CDR3 DNA reads TGTGCCAGCAGTTACTACCCCTATAGCAATCAGCCCCAGCATTTT. Translated, it gives CASSYYPYSNQPQHF. This chain joins TRBV6-2 or TRBV6-3 and TRBJ1-5; no clear D. Deletions cut 1 base from V and 0 bases from J, with 7 bases between. CDR3 length: 15 residues. Germline assignment: CDR1 MNHEY and CDR2 SVGEGT.

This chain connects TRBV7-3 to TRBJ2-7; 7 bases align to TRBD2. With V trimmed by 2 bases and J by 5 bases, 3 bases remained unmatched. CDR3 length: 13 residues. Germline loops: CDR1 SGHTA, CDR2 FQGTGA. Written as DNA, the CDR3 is TGTGCCAGCAGCTTAGCGGGAGCCCACGAGCAGTACTTC. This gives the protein CASSLAGAHEQYF.

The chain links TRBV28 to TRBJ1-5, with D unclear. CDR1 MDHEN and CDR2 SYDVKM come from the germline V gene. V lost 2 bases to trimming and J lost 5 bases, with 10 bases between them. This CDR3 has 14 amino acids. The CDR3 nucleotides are TGTGCCAGCAGTTTAATAAGAGGAGATCAGCCCCAGCATTTT. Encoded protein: CASSLIRGDQPQHF. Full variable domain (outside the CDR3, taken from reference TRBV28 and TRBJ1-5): DVKVTQSSRYLVKRTGEKVFLECVQDMDHENMFWYRQDPGLGLRLIYFSYDVKMKEKGDIPEGYSVSREKKERFSLILESASTNQTSMYLCASSLIRGDQPQHFGDGTRLSIL.

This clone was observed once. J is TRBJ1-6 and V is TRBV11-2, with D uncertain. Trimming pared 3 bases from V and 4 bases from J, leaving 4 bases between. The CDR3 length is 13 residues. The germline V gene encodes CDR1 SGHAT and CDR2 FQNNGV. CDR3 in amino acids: CASSLLYNSPLHF. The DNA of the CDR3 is TGTGCCAGCAGCTTGCTATATAATTCACCCCTCCACTTT.

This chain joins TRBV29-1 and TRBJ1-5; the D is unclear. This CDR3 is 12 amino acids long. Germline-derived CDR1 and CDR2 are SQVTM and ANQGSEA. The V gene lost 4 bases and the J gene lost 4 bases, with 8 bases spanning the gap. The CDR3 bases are TGCAGCGTTGGGGCAGGTAATCAGCCCCAGCATTTT. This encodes CSVGAGNQPQHF.

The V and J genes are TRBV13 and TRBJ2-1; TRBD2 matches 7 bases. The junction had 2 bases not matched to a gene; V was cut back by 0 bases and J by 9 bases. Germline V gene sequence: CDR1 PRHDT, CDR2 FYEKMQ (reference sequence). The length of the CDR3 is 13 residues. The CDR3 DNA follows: TGTGCCAGCAGCTTAGGCCGGGGGGTTGAGCAGTTCTTC. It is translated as CASSLGRGVEQFF.

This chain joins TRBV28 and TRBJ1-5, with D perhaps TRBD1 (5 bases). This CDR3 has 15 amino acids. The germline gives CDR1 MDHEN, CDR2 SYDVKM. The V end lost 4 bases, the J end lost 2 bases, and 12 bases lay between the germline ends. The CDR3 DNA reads TGTGCCAGCAGTTCTTCCAGGGCGGGCAATCAGCCCCAGCATTTT. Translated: CASSSSRAGNQPQHF.

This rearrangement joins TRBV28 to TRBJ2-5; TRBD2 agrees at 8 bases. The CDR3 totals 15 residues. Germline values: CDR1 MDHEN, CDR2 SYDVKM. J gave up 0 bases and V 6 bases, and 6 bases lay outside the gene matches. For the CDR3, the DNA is TGTGCCAGCAGCTACGGGGGGGTTAACCAAGAGACCCAGTACTTC. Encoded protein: CASSYGGVNQETQYF.

The CDR3 DNA is TGTGCCAGCAGTTGGGACTACCCGAATGAGCAGTTCTTC. Translating gives CASSWDYPNEQFF. This chain connects TRBV27 to TRBJ2-1, with TRBD2 matching over 7 bases. This CDR3 is built from 13 residues. The V gene end was trimmed by 4 bases and the J gene end by 7 bases; junction bases not matched to a gene: 4. The germline gives CDR1 MNHEY, CDR2 SMNVEV (reference sequence).

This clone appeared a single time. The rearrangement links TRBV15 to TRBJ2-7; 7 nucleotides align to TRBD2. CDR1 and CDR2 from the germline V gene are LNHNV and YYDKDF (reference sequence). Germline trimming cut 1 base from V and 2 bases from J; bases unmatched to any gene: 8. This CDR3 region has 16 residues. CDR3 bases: TGTGCCACCAGCAGAGGAGGCGGGAGTAAGACCTACGAGCAGTACTTC. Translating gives CATSRGGGSKTYEQYF.